These 14 T cell receptor beta chains originate from one sample sequenced in a study of Ad26.COV2.S vaccination and SARS-CoV-2 variants (dated by TCRdb to 2020 to 2023). According to the study, the label for this sample's treatment or condition signals: around 19 received Ad26.COV2.S at low or high dose, single or two shots; 5 received placebo; per-sample allocation not given. For vaccine and placebo recipients, the sequenced repertoires came from samples collected on day 63 after the first injection. Libraries were built with the immunoSEQ multiplex PCR assay. The immuneACCESS repertoire file appears here via TCRdb, limited to in-frame rearrangements. These files lack a portion of the clones; in checked studies, under half of the deficit traces to unresolved V genes, and the cause of the others is not known. The sample includes roughly 350,000 clones, with around nine tenths observed a single time. The ten largest clonotypes hold roughly 4.8% of the sample.

The sample was peripheral blood, taken in a trial of Ad26.COV2.S vaccine versus placebo. These receptors were taken from a person aged 18-60 years who received the Ad26.COV2.S COVID-19 vaccine or a placebo.

The chain is built from TRBV7-8 and TRBJ2-3; TRBD2 matches at 15 bases. The CDR3 covers 15 residues. CDR1 is SGHVS and CDR2 is FQNEAQ in the germline V gene. J was trimmed by 6 bases and V by 4 bases; bases with no gene match: 2. The CDR3: CASSSGTSGRDTQYF. Written as DNA, the CDR3 is TGTGCCAGCAGCTCCGGGACTAGCGGGAGGGATACGCAGTATTTT.

The chain has TRBV5-1 and TRBJ1-1; 7 bases map to TRBD1. This CDR3 has 16 amino acids. V was pared by 3 bases and J by 0 bases, with 8 bases of the junction left unmatched. Germline CDR1 reads SGHRS; CDR2 reads YFSETQ. CDR3 residues: CASSSMGQYMNTEAFF. For the CDR3, the DNA is TGCGCCAGCAGCTCTATGGGACAGTACATGAACACTGAAGCTTTCTTT.

The rearrangement joins TRBV5-1 to TRBJ2-2; 11 nucleotides align to TRBD1. This CDR3 comprises 16 residues. Germline trimming cut 4 bases from V and 7 bases from J; bases unmatched to any gene: 9. Looked up from germline, CDR1 is SGHRS and CDR2 is YFSETQ. CDR3 sequence (DNA): TGCGCCAGCAGCCTTTATAGGACAGGGGGCTTCGGGGAGCTGTTTTTT. Translating gives CASSLYRTGGFGELFF.

The CDR3 sequence: CASSLWDRVEQYF. CDR3 in DNA: TGTGCCAGCAGCCTGTGGGACAGGGTTGAGCAGTACTTC. V and J are TRBV5-6 and TRBJ2-7; 9 nucleotides align to TRBD1. This CDR3 is built from 13 residues. CDR1 is SGHDT and CDR2 is YYEEEE in the germline V gene. The V gene end was trimmed by 4 bases and the J gene end by 7 bases; junction bases not matched to a gene: 6.

This sequence joins TRBV7-9 and TRBJ1-1; no definite D call. The V end was cut by 0 bases, the J end by 1 base, with 3 bases between. This CDR3 is built from 13 residues. The germline V gene has CDR1 SEHNR and CDR2 FQNEAQ (reference sequence). CDR3 in amino acids: CASSLAQNTEAFF. CDR3 DNA sequence: TGTGCCAGCAGCTTAGCGCAGAACACTGAAGCTTTCTTT. Drawing the rest from reference TRBV7-9 and TRBJ1-1, the complete variable domain is DTGVSQNPRHKITKRGQNVTFRCDPISEHNRLYWYRQTLGQGPEFLTYFQNEAQLEKSRLLSDRFSAERPKGSFSTLEIQRTEQGDSAMYLCASSLAQNTEAFFGQGTRLTVV.

V and J are TRBV7-9 and TRBJ2-7; 11 bases agree with TRBD1. J gave up 4 bases and V 0 bases, and 8 bases lay outside the gene matches. The CDR3 length is 17 residues. Germline V CDR1 and CDR2: SEHNR, FQNEAQ (reference sequence). The CDR3 spells CASSLAFGQGASYEQYF. CDR3 bases: TGTGCCAGCAGCTTAGCGTTTGGACAGGGGGCGTCGTACGAGCAGTACTTC.

The V and J genes are TRBV19 and TRBJ2-5; 10 bases are a match to TRBD2. V gave up 0 bases and J gave up 3 bases; unmatched junction bases: 19. From germline, CDR1 is LNHDA and CDR2 SQIVND (reference sequence). CDR3 length: 21 residues. CDR3 sequence (DNA): TGTGCCAGTAGTATAGATCCCCCTCCGCTAGCGGGGGCCCGCCTAAAAGAGACCCAGTACTTC. Translated, it gives CASSIDPPPLAGARLKETQYF.

The sample holds a few counts of this clone. The J gene is TRBJ1-1, the V gene TRBV18, with TRBD1 matching 8 bases. The CDR3 is 14 amino acids. The J segment lost 1 base and the V segment lost 3 bases, leaving 1 base of the junction unmatched. Looked up from germline, CDR1 is KGHSH and CDR2 is LQKENI. The CDR3 loop is CASSPDRANTEAFF. The CDR3 bases are TGTGCCAGCTCACCGGACAGGGCGAACACTGAAGCTTTCTTT.

The rearrangement links TRBV19 to TRBJ1-1; D is unclear. The germline V gene has CDR1 LNHDA and CDR2 SQIVND (reference sequence). The CDR3 spans 13 residues. Trimming cost V 5 bases and J 0 bases, with 7 bases left between them. CDR3 sequence (DNA): TGTGCCAGTAGTGTTTCTTTGAACACTGAAGCTTTCTTT. Amino acid sequence: CASSVSLNTEAFF.

This chain links TRBV4-3 with TRBJ1-1; no clear D gene. Germline V gives CDR1 LGHNA, CDR2 YSLEER. The CDR3 spans 16 residues. The V gene lost 4 bases and the J gene lost 1 base, with 16 bases spanning the gap. The chain's CDR3 is CASSRGNSWTNTEAFF. The CDR3 DNA sequence: TGCGCCAGCAGCCGCGGTAACAGTTGGACGAACACTGAAGCTTTCTTT.

The chain joins TRBV28 to TRBJ2-1; 8 bases match TRBD1. This CDR3 spans 18 amino acids. J gave up 6 bases and V 3 bases, and 16 bases lay outside the gene matches. From germline, CDR1 is MDHEN and CDR2 SYDVKM. CDR3 coding DNA: TGTGCCAGCAGTTTCTCACCGGCAGGGGGCCTTGTCTCCAATGAGCAGTTCTTC. This translates into CASSFSPAGGLVSNEQFF.

This clone was seen a few times. The chain links TRBV6-1 to TRBJ2-7; D tentatively fits TRBD1 or TRBD2 (6 bases each). CDR1 and CDR2 (germline): MNHNS, SASEGT. CDR3 size: 15 residues. Trimming took off 1 base at V and 4 bases at J, with 14 bases between the two ends. CDR3 sequence reads: CASSEGSRGGYEQYF. CDR3 in DNA: TGTGCCAGCAGTGAAGGTAGCAGGGGAGGATACGAGCAGTACTTC.

The chain couples TRBV4-3 to TRBJ2-3; D may be TRBD2 (7 bases). The germline V gene has CDR1 LGHNA and CDR2 YSLEER. V lost 0 bases, J lost 5 bases, and 21 bases lay in between. The CDR3 spans 18 residues. DNA for the CDR3: TGCGCCAGCAGCCAAGATCGTCCAAGGGGGGGAGGTAGAGATACGCAGTATTTT. Its protein product is CASSQDRPRGGGRDTQYF.

This clone was recorded a few times. The rearrangement links TRBV9 to TRBJ2-1, with D perhaps matching TRBD1 or TRBD2 (5 bases each). This CDR3 comprises 19 residues. The V gene's germline CDR1 is SGDLS and CDR2 YYNGEE. Trimming removed 4 bases from V and 0 bases from J, with 23 bases in between. CDR3 sequence: CASSPHPQTGLSSYNEQFF. Here the CDR3 DNA reads TGTGCCAGCAGCCCGCACCCTCAAACAGGACTCAGCTCCTACAATGAGCAGTTCTTC.